What follows is one T cell receptor (beta chain) and its context. What it recognizes is unknown. The source of the sample is a study of siplizumab effects on memory and regulatory T cells. Overall study findings and caveats: It was never confirmed that proliferating Tregs from siplizumab cultures were suppressive. There were only a minor fraction of alloreactive clones that mapped to unstimulated subsets.

The study assayed 75,000 to 100,000 TCR templates per sample. Some clones are missing from TCRdb's copy, which holds only in-frame ones; the method was immunoSEQ multiplex PCR. In the table there are approximately 100,000 clones, roughly 94% of which are singletons. Germline-derived CDR1 and CDR2 are SEHNR and FQNEAQ (reference sequence). The V and J ends lost 1 base and 6 bases respectively, with 16 bases between them. CDR3 size: 15 residues. V gene TRBV7-9 combines with J gene TRBJ2-7, with a weak D call TRBD2 (6 bases). Input material: non-Treg CD4+ T cells sorted from blood. The TCR comes from a human donor in good health. The CDR3 is CASSLDAGRGPEQYF. The CDR3, as DNA: TGTGCCAGCAGCTTAGATGCGGGACGGGGTCCCGAGCAGTACTTC. The full variable domain, rest sourced from reference TRBV7-9 and TRBJ2-7, is DTGVSQNPRHKITKRGQNVTFRCDPISEHNRLYWYRQTLGQGPEFLTYFQNEAQLEKSRLLSDRFSAERPKGSFSTLEIQRTEQGDSAMYLCASSLDAGRGPEQYFGPGTRLTVT.